This T cell receptor beta chain was documented in a study of blood T cell repertoires in COVID-19. At the level of the study: The study drew acute and convalescent COVID-19 samples from the United States, Italy and Spain.

TCRdb's table, derived via immunoSEQ multiplex PCR, lists solely in-frame clones and lacks some. Among 95,000 to 150,000 clones listed, around 87% were seen once. Germline V gives CDR1 WSHSY, CDR2 SAAADI. This CDR3 contains 12 residues. V lost 8 bases to trimming and J lost 5 bases; unmatched junction nucleotides: 5. V usage is TRBV10-2 and J usage is TRBJ1-1; 7 nucleotides align to TRBD1. The receptor's source is a woman in her 50s with acute or convalescent COVID-19. Sequencing was done on a sample of peripheral blood. The CDR3 protein is CASGDSTTEAFF. CDR3 DNA: TGCGCCAGCGGGGACAGTACGACTGAAGCTTTCTTT.